A single sample is the source of the 5 T cell receptor beta chains below, sequenced in a study of control samples from healthy donors and cancer patients. Profiling relied on immunoSEQ multiplex PCR, and the TCRdb table lists in-frame clones only, not all of them. In the table there are 95,000 to 150,000 clones, just over 90% of which are singletons. Source material: blood. These receptors were obtained from a woman between 18 and 29 years old in good health.

The chain carries TRBV5-4 and TRBJ1-2; no clear D. The CDR3 is 14 amino acids. Germline CDR1 reads SGHNT; CDR2 reads YYREEE (reference sequence). Trimming cost V 2 bases and J 1 base, with 9 bases left between them. The CDR3 DNA reads TGTGCCAGCAGCTTTAGCGGCCTTAACTATGGCTACACCTTC. Its protein is CASSFSGLNYGYTF.

The rearrangement joins TRBV27 to TRBJ2-5; 7 nucleotides line up with TRBD1. This CDR3 is 13 amino acids long. J was trimmed by 1 base and V by 8 bases; bases with no gene match: 4. Looked up from germline, CDR1 is MNHEY and CDR2 is SMNVEV (reference sequence). The chain's CDR3 is CASQRQGQETQYF. The CDR3 coding sequence is TGTGCCAGCCAACGACAGGGCCAAGAGACCCAGTACTTC.

This chain links TRBV5-4 with TRBJ2-3; 7 positions agree with TRBD2. The CDR3 loop spans 14 amino acids. V trimming: 3 bases; J trimming: 11 bases; junction bases outside the gene matches: 12. Germline V gene sequence: CDR1 SGHNT, CDR2 YYREEE (reference sequence). CDR3 bases: TGTGCCAGCAGCTCTGGACTACCGCGGGAGTTGCAGTATTTT. The encoded protein is CASSSGLPRELQYF. Together with reference TRBV5-4 and TRBJ2-3, the CDR3 gives the full variable domain: ETGVTQSPTHLIKTRGQQVTLRCSSQSGHNTVSWYQQALGQGPQFIFQYYREEENGRGNFPPRFSGLQFPNYSSELNVNALELDDSALYLCASSSGLPRELQYFGPGTRLTVL.

The chain links TRBV5-6 to TRBJ2-2; D unresolved. There are 16 residues in the CDR3. Trimming pared 0 bases from V and 0 bases from J, leaving 9 bases between. The germline V gene encodes CDR1 SGHDT and CDR2 YYEEEE. CDR3: CASSLGPGANTGELFF. CDR3 nucleotides: TGTGCCAGCAGCTTGGGCCCAGGCGCGAACACCGGGGAGCTGTTTTTT.

The chain links TRBV24-1 to TRBJ2-2; D might be TRBD2 (5 bases). The V end lost 1 base, the J end lost 6 bases, and 17 bases lay between the germline ends. The CDR3 runs 17 residues. CDR1 is KGHDR and CDR2 is SFDVKD in the germline V gene. The CDR3 DNA reads as TGTGCCACCAGTGATTTTCTGTTCGGAGGAGTGCCCGGGGAGCTGTTTTTT. This gives the protein CATSDFLFGGVPGELFF.